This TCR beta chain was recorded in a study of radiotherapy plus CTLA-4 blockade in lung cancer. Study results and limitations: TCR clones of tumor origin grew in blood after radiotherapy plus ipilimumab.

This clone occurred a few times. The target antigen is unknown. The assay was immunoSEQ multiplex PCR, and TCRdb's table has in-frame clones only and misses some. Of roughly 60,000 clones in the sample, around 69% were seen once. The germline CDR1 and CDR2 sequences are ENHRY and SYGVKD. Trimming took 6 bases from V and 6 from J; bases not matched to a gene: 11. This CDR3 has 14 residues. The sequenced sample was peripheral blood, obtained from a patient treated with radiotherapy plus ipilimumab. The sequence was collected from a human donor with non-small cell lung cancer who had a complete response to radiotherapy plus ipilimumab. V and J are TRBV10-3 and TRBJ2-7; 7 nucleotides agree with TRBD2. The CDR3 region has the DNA TGTGCCATCAGGGAGCGGGAAGGTCGCTTCGAGCAGTACTTC. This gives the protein CAIREREGRFEQYF.